These 22 T cell receptor beta chains came from one sample sequenced in a study of CD8+ T cells in alopecia areata. Treatment described: oral pan-JAK inhibitor, 5-10 mg twice daily. Extracted RNA was reverse transcribed into cDNA, the sequencing template. Measured with immunoSEQ multiplex PCR; TCRdb has only the in-frame clones, and not every one. The sample yields about 190,000 clones, 50% to 60% seen once. Specimen: CD4+ T cells sorted from blood, collected at week 4, from a patient treated with tofacitinib. Source of these receptors: a human donor with alopecia areata.

This clone was seen a few times. The chain joins TRBV5-4 to TRBJ2-1, with a tentative D call TRBD2 (5 bases). Germline loops: CDR1 SGHNT, CDR2 YYREEE (reference sequence). There are 17 residues in the CDR3. V lost 4 bases to trimming and J lost 0 bases, with 17 bases between them. In DNA form, the CDR3 reads TGTGCCAGCAGCAACGGACTGACTCCAAGCTCCTACAATGAGCAGTTCTTC. Its protein product is CASSNGLTPSSYNEQFF.

This clone was detected only a few times. The gene calls are TRBV5-1 and TRBJ2-7; 8 positions match TRBD1. The CDR3 is made up of 15 amino acids. The germline CDR1 and CDR2 sequences are SGHRS and YFSETQ. After removal of 0 bases from V and 3 bases from J, the junction contained 5 bases not matched to a gene. The CDR3 sequence: CASSLGGTGSYEQYF. The CDR3 DNA sequence: TGCGCCAGCAGCTTGGGAGGGACAGGTAGCTACGAGCAGTACTTC.

The chain couples TRBV4-2 to TRBJ2-7, with D tentatively TRBD1 (6 bases). V was shortened by 5 bases and J by 2 bases, with 10 bases between the two germline ends. This CDR3 contains 13 residues. From germline, CDR1 is LGHNA and CDR2 YNFKEQ. The CDR3 sequence is CASSARTAYEQYF. The CDR3 DNA reads as TGTGCCAGCAGCGCCCGGACAGCCTACGAGCAGTACTTC.

The V call is TRBV7-3, the J call TRBJ2-2; 9 nucleotides agree with TRBD2. The CDR3 spans 17 residues. The germline CDR1 and CDR2 sequences are SGHTA and FQGTGA. Trimming at V came to 2 bases and at J to 4 bases, leaving 8 bases not matched to a gene. CDR3 sequence (DNA): TGTGCCAGCAGCTTAGGTTTAGCGGGAGTGGGCACCGGGGAGCTGTTTTTT. Protein: CASSLGLAGVGTGELFF.

V and J are TRBV30 and TRBJ2-3, with 7 bases fitting TRBD2. V was pared by 4 bases and J by 7 bases, with 14 bases of the junction left unmatched. This CDR3 comprises 15 residues. Germline V gene lookup returns CDR1 GTSNPN and CDR2 SVGIG (reference sequence). CDR3 loop: CAWTGAAGVAHTQYF. The DNA of the CDR3 is TGTGCCTGGACGGGTGCTGCGGGAGTTGCTCATACGCAGTATTTT.

This clone was counted many times. The V and J genes are TRBV5-1 and TRBJ2-4, with D possibly TRBD1 on 6 matching bases. The V and J ends lost 4 bases and 7 bases respectively, with 15 bases between them. Germline V gene data show CDR1 as SGHRS and CDR2 as YFSETQ. The CDR3 sequence is 14 residues long. The CDR3 is CASSPTGFGNIQYF. CDR3 bases: TGCGCCAGCAGCCCCACAGGGTTTGGGAACATTCAGTACTTC. Drawing the rest from reference TRBV5-1 and TRBJ2-4, the complete variable domain is KAGVTQTPRYLIKTRGQQVTLSCSPISGHRSVSWYQQTPGQGLQFLFEYFSETQRNKGNFPGRFSGRQFSNSRSEMNVSTLELGDSALYLCASSPTGFGNIQYFGAGTRLSVL.

This clone was seen only a few times. This chain links TRBV18 with TRBJ2-1; possible D gene TRBD1, 6 bases. Between the trimmed V and J ends, which lost 3 bases and 0 bases, there was a span of 9 bases. Per germline, CDR1 KGHSH and CDR2 LQKENI. The CDR3 extends over 15 amino acids. CDR3 sequence (DNA): TGTGCCAGCTCACCTACAGGGAGCTCCTACAATGAGCAGTTCTTC. This gives the protein CASSPTGSSYNEQFF.

The gene calls are TRBV14 and TRBJ2-5; D possibly corresponds to TRBD2 (5 bases). V lost 5 bases, J lost 4 bases, and 17 bases lay in between. CDR1 is SGHDN, CDR2 FVKESK, per germline. This CDR3 contains 15 residues. CDR3 DNA sequence: TGTGCCAGCAGCATTACTAGATCCTCGGCAGAGACCCAGTACTTC. This codes for CASSITRSSAETQYF.

The table lists this clone with a few counts. The chain combines TRBV7-2 with TRBJ2-4; the D gene is possibly TRBD2 (6 bases). The CDR3 is made up of 15 amino acids. The V end was cut by 5 bases, the J end by 0 bases, with 11 bases between. CDR1 and CDR2 (germline): SGHTA, FQGNSA. Written as DNA, the CDR3 is TGTGCCAGCAGCCACCCGGGACTAGCCAAAAACATTCAGTACTTC. This codes for CASSHPGLAKNIQYF.

This sequence joins TRBV29-1 and TRBJ2-7, with 9 positions matching TRBD2. The CDR3 is 12 residues long. Germline assignment: CDR1 SQVTM and CDR2 ANQGSEA. Unmatched junction bases numbered 4, after V lost 6 bases and J lost 4 bases. The CDR3 reads CSVQTSGYEQYF. The CDR3 DNA reads as TGCAGCGTCCAGACTAGCGGTTACGAGCAGTACTTC.

The rearrangement joins TRBV30 to TRBJ1-5; 9 nucleotides line up with TRBD1. The V gene end was trimmed by 3 bases and the J gene end by 6 bases; junction bases not matched to a gene: 6. Germline V lookup: CDR1 GTSNPN, CDR2 SVGIG (reference sequence). The CDR3 is 14 amino acids. The CDR3 coding sequence is TGTGCCTGGAGCCCGGACAGGGGAACTCAGCCCCAGCATTTT. Its protein is CAWSPDRGTQPQHF.

Here the CDR3 DNA reads TGTGCCAGCAGTTACTCACCGGGACCCGGTCAGGACACCATATATTTT. It codes for CASSYSPGPGQDTIYF. The chain links TRBV6-5 to TRBJ1-3, with D possibly matching TRBD1 (5 bases). Germline V gives CDR1 MNHEY, CDR2 SVGAGI. Trimming shortened V by 0 bases and J by 8 bases, and 17 bases separated the two germline ends. CDR3 length equals 16 residues.

Concerning this clone itself: The identical CDR3 is also encoded by other nucleotide sequences in the sample. The V and J genes are TRBV29-1 and TRBJ1-4; no clear D. This CDR3 has 10 residues. The V gene's germline CDR1 is SQVTM and CDR2 ANQGSEA. Trimming pared 6 bases from V and 6 bases from J, leaving 5 bases between. CDR3 in amino acids: CSVRDEKLFF. Written as DNA, the CDR3 is TGCAGCGTCCGGGATGAAAAACTGTTTTTT.

The rearrangement uses TRBV6-1 and TRBJ2-7; TRBD1 agrees at 7 bases. Germline CDR1 is MNHNS and CDR2 is SASEGT. The CDR3 runs to 14 residues. CDR3: CAIQSGTATYEQYF. DNA for the CDR3: TGTGCTATCCAGTCCGGGACAGCGACCTACGAGCAGTACTTC.

The chain combines TRBV29-1 with TRBJ2-3; 7 nucleotides match TRBD1. The CDR3 extends over 12 amino acids. V was clipped by 7 bases and J by 6 bases; unmatched bases: 7. Germline CDR1 reads SQVTM; CDR2 reads ANQGSEA. The CDR3 region has the DNA TGCAGCGATAGACAGGGTGGGGATACGCAGTATTTT. Protein: CSDRQGGDTQYF.

The chain employs TRBV25-1 and TRBJ2-3; D gene ambiguous. The germline CDR1 and CDR2 sequences are MGHDK and SYGVNS. This CDR3 has 12 residues. The V and J ends lost 4 bases and 6 bases respectively, with 8 bases between them. In DNA form, the CDR3 reads TGTGCCAGCAGTGCCCTGAGGGATACGCAGTATTTT. Translating it yields CASSALRDTQYF.

This clone came up a few times. V is TRBV4-3 and J is TRBJ2-7; D is unresolved. Germline V lookup: CDR1 LGHNA, CDR2 YSLEER. The CDR3 has 13 amino acids. V was pared by 0 bases and J by 2 bases, with 5 bases between. The CDR3 loop is CASSQDGPYEQYF. The CDR3, as DNA: TGCGCCAGCAGCCAAGATGGGCCCTACGAGCAGTACTTC.

This sequence joins TRBV30 and TRBJ2-4; perhaps TRBD1 as D (6 bases). Germline V lookup: CDR1 GTSNPN, CDR2 SVGIG (reference sequence). The CDR3 is 16 amino acids. Between the trimmed V and J ends, which lost 5 bases and 2 bases, there was a span of 19 bases. The CDR3 DNA reads as TGTGCCTGGGCATGGTCGGGAACAGGGACCAAAAACATTCAGTACTTC. Its protein product is CAWAWSGTGTKNIQYF.

This sequence joins TRBV30 and TRBJ2-2, with D perhaps matching TRBD1 (6 bases). The V gene's germline CDR1 is GTSNPN and CDR2 SVGIG (reference sequence). The CDR3 is 13 amino acids. This chain's CDR3 is CVGGTSAGGELFF. The CDR3 region has the DNA TGTGTGGGTGGGACAAGCGCCGGCGGGGAGCTGTTTTTT.

The CDR3 DNA reads as TGTGCCAGCTCACCTATAGCGGATAACAATGAGCAGTTCTTC. Translating it yields CASSPIADNNEQFF. The J gene is TRBJ2-1, the V gene TRBV18; a possible D gene is TRBD2 (6 bases). The V end lost 3 bases, the J end lost 5 bases, and 11 bases lay between the germline ends. The length of the CDR3 is 14 residues. The germline V gene has CDR1 KGHSH and CDR2 LQKENI.

V and J are TRBV30 and TRBJ2-5; possibly TRBD2 for D (6 bases). The CDR3 is made up of 15 amino acids. The V end was cut by 5 bases, the J end by 5 bases, with 21 bases between. The germline gives CDR1 GTSNPN, CDR2 SVGIG (reference sequence). CDR3 sequence reads: CAWSLGGRTRETQYF. The CDR3 nucleotides are TGTGCCTGGTCTCTGGGGGGTCGGACCCGGGAGACCCAGTACTTC.

The chain is built from TRBV5-1 and TRBJ1-1; D gene uncertain. The V gene's germline CDR1 is SGHRS and CDR2 YFSETQ. Trimming stripped 4 bases from V and 4 bases from J, with 11 bases between. This CDR3 is built from 13 residues. In DNA, the CDR3 is TGCGCCAGCAGCCAAGAGGTGGGCACTGAAGCTTTCTTT. Translating it yields CASSQEVGTEAFF. Based on the CDR3 plus reference TRBV5-1 and TRBJ1-1, the full variable domain is KAGVTQTPRYLIKTRGQQVTLSCSPISGHRSVSWYQQTPGQGLQFLFEYFSETQRNKGNFPGRFSGRQFSNSRSEMNVSTLELGDSALYLCASSQEVGTEAFFGQGTRLTVV.